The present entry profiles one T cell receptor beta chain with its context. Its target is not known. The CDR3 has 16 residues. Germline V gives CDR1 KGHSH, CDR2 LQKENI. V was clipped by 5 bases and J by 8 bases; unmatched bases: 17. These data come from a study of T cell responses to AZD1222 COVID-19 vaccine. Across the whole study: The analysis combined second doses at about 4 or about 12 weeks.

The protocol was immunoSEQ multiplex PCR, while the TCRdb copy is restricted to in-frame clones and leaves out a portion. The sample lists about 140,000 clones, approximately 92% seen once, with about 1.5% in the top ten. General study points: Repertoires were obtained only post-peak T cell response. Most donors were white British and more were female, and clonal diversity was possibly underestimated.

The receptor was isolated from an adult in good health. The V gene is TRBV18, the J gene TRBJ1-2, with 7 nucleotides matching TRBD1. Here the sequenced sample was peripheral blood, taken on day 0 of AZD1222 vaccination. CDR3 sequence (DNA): TGTGCCAGCTCAGCCCTCGCCGGGACAGAAGGCGTGGGCTACACCTTC. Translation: CASSALAGTEGVGYTF.